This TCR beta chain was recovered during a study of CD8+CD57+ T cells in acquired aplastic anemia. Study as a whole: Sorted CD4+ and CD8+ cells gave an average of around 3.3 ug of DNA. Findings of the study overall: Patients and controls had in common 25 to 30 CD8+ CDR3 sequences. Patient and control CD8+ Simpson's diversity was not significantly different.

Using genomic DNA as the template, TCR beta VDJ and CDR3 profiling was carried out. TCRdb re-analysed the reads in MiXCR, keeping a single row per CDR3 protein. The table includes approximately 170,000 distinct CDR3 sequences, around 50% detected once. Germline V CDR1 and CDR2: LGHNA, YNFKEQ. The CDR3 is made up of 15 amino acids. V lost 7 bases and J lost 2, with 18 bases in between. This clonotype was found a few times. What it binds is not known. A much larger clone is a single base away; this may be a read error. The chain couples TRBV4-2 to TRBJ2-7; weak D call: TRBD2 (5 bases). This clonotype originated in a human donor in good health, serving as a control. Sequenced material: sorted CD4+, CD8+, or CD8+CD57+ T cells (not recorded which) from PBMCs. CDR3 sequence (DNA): TGTGCCAGCAAGCCCGGGGTGGCCCCCCCCTACGAGCAGTACTTC. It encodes CASKPGVAPPYEQYF.